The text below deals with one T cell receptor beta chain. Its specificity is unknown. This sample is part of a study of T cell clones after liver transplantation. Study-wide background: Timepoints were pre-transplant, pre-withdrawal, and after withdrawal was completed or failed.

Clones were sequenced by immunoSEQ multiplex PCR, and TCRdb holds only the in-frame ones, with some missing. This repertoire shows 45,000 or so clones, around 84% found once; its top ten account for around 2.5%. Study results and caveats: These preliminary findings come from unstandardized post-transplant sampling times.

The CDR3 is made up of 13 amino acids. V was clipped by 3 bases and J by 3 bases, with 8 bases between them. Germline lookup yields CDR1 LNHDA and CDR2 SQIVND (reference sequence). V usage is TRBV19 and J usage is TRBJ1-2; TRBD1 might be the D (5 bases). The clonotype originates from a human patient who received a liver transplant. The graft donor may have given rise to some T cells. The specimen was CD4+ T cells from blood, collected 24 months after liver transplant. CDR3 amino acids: CASSIQGDYGYTF. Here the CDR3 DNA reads TGTGCCAGTAGTATCCAGGGTGACTATGGCTACACCTTC.